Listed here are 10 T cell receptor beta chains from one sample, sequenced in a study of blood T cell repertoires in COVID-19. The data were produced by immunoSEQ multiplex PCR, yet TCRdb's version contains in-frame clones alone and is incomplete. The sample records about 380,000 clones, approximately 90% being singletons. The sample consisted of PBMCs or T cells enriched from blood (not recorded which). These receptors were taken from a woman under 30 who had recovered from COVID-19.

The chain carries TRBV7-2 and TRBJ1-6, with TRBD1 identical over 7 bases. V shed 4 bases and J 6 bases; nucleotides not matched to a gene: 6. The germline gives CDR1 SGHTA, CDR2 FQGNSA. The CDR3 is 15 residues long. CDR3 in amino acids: CASSYAGTANSPLHF. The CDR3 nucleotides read TGTGCCAGCAGCTATGCCGGGACAGCTAATTCACCCCTCCACTTT. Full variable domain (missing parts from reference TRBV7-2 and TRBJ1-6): GAGVSQSPSNKVTEKGKDVELRCDPISGHTALYWYRQSLGQGLEFLIYFQGNSAPDKSGLPSDRFSAERTGGSVSTLTIQRTQQEDSAVYLCASSYAGTANSPLHFGNGTRLTVT.

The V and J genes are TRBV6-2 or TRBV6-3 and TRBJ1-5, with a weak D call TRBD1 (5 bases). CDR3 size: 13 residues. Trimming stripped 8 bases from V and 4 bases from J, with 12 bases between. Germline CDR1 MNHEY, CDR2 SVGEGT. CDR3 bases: TGTGCCAGCGGCCGACAGACAAATCAGCCCCAGCATTTT. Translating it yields CASGRQTNQPQHF.

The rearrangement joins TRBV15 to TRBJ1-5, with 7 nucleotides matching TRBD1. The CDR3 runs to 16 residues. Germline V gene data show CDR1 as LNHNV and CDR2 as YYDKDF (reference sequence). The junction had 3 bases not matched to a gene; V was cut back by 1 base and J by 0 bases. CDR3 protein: CATSRGRGVSNQPQHF. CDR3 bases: TGTGCCACCAGCAGAGGCAGGGGGGTTAGCAATCAGCCCCAGCATTTT.

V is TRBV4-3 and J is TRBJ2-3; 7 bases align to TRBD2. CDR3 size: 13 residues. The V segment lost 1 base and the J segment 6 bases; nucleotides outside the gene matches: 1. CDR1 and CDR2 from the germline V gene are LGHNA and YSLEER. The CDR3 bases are TGCGCCAGCAGCCAAGGGGGAGGGGATACGCAGTATTTT. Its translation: CASSQGGGDTQYF.

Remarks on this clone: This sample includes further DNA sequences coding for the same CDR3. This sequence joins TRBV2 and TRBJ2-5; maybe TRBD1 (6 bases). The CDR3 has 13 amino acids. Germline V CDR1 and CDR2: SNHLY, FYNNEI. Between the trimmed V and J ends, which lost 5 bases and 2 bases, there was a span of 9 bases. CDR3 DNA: TGTGCCAGCAGTCTTGACAGGCAAGAGACCCAGTACTTC. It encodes CASSLDRQETQYF.

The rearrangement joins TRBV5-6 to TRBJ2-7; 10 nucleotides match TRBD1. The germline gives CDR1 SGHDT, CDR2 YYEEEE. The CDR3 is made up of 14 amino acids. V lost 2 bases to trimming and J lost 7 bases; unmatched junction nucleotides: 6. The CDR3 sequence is CASSLGTGAREQYF. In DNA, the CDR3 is TGTGCCAGCAGCTTAGGGACAGGGGCAAGGGAGCAGTACTTC.

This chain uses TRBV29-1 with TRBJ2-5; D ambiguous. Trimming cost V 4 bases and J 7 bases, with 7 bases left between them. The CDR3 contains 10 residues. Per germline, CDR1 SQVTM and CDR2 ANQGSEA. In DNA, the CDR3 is TGCAGCGTTGTCTCCGGGACCCAGTACTTC. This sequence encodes CSVVSGTQYF.

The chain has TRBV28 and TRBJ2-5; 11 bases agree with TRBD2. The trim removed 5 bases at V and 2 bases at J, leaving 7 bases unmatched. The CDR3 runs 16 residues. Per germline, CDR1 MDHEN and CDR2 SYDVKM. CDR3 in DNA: TGTGCCAGCAGTAACCCTAGCGGGGGGCCTCAAGAGACCCAGTACTTC. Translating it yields CASSNPSGGPQETQYF.

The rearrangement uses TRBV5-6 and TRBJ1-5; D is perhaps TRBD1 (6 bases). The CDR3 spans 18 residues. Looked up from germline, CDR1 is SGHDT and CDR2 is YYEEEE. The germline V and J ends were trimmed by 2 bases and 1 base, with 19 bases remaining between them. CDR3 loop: CASSFRDIGIGSNQPQHF. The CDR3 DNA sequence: TGTGCCAGCAGCTTCCGGGACATAGGGATTGGCAGCAATCAGCCCCAGCATTTT.

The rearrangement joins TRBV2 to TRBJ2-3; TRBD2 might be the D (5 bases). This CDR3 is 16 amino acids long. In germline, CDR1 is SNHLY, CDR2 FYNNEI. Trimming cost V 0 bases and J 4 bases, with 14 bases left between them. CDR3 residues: CASSEAFPGESDTQYF. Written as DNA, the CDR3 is TGTGCCAGCAGTGAAGCGTTTCCTGGGGAGTCAGATACGCAGTATTTT.